This entry concerns a single TCR beta chain. TCRdb reprocessed the PCR reads using MiXCR. The sample has 4,500 to 6,000 clones, 25% seen once. Germline assignment: CDR1 MNHEY and CDR2 SMNVEV (reference sequence). This CDR3 is built from 14 residues. After removal of 4 bases from V and 5 bases from J, the junction contained 5 bases not matched to a gene. These data come from a study of metastatic and nonmetastatic thyroid tumors. About the study: Both malignant and benign thyroid patients supplied peripheral blood and tumor or nodule tissue samples, across which the repertoires of these patients were then compared.

Every patient underwent thyroid surgery untreated. This sequence was found in a male donor with papillary thyroid cancer or a benign thyroid nodule (not recorded which). Some clones in this sample may be carry-over from other donors' samples. The rearrangement links TRBV27 to TRBJ1-1, with 9 positions matching TRBD1. Input material: adjacent normal tissue. CDR3 coding DNA: TGTGCCAGCAGTTGGGGACAGGGACGGACTGAAGCTTTCTTT. Amino acids: CASSWGQGRTEAFF.